The rows below give T cell receptor beta chains drawn from one sample of a study of T-cell reconstitution after alpha-beta-depleted transplantation in children. TCRdb recomputed calls from the PCR reads with MiXCR, one row per CDR3 protein. The table lists 350,000 to 450,000 distinct CDR3 sequences, approximately 20% of them singletons. The sample in question was PBMCs from the stem cell graft donor, obtained from the stem cell graft. These receptors came from a human donor who donated a stem cell graft to a child with acute myeloid leukemia. CDR3s include the opening cysteine and the closing phenylalanine or tryptophan. Clone size, where shown, is once, few, many, or a class for clones that have expanded.

>TRBV20-1|many
CSARRGLGTGELFF
>TRBV4-1|-
CASSQEGVGTGELFF
>TRBV20-1|many
CSARGRGLVNTEAFF
>TRBV12-3/TRBV12-4|many
CASSLSEQFF
>TRBV6-2/TRBV6-3|many
CASSRLGRTYNEQFF
>TRBV11-2|-
CASSPQMTYTDTQYF
>TRBV6-5|many
CASSYSRVGNEQFF
>TRBV15|-
CATSRSSFYEQYF
>TRBV5-4|many
CASSLVHKDTQYF
>TRBV29-1|few
CSVEGTSGTYNEQFF
>TRBV20-1|many
CSARHLGSSYNEQFF
>TRBV5-6|-
CASSTDSYEQFF
>TRBV6-5|few
CASSYSGRAVKTQYF
>TRBV20-1|-
CSASGGTRPVETQYF
>TRBV20-1|few
CSARDGSTAAYEQYF
>TRBV5-5|many
CASSLVLAGYEQYF
>TRBV29-1|-
CSVDPGGNTGELFF
>TRBV5-1|few
CASSDPQGTQYF
>TRBV7-6|many
CATGRLAGYNEQFF
>TRBV25-1|few
CASSEGKVGGTEAFF
>TRBV12-3/TRBV12-4|few
CASSLRSGSYEQYF
>TRBV2|few
CASSESGSSSGANVLTF
>TRBV20-1|-
CSARGAGGQEQYF
>TRBV6-2/TRBV6-3|-
CASRDRLNTEAFF
>TRBV20-1|-
CSARDSGDTEAFF
>TRBV7-9|-
CASSSHLDQRAEQYF
>TRBV21-1|-
CASSKASGSPYEQYF
>TRBV12-3/TRBV12-4|few
CASSLNSSPLHF
>TRBV5-6|few
CASTLDRGLYGANVLTF
>TRBV7-3|-
CASSLAVHSTYEQYF
>TRBV9|-
CASSVGPGQGYNEQFF
>TRBV7-9|few
CASSLTGTTYGYTF
>TRBV12-3/TRBV12-4|-
CASSSTGEGTYEQYF
>TRBV15|-
CATSRGGEDTQYF
>TRBV7-9|-
CASSKEGTSTDTQYF
>TRBV7-9|-
CASSLEHVRDRVYEQYF
>TRBV27|few
CASSLRDSSTDTQYF
>TRBV28|few
CASSLDAGPSYEQYF
>TRBV29-1|many
CSVEDSDHNYGYTF
>TRBV27|many
CASSVRRNSPLHF